A selection of T cell receptor beta chains follows, all from one sample in a study of blood T cell repertoires in COVID-19. Using immunoSEQ multiplex PCR, the repertoire was profiled, and TCRdb retains in-frame clones only, with some absent. The table lists roughly 200,000 clones, roughly 88% of them singletons, with around 6.7% in the top ten. The specimen sequenced was peripheral blood. The receptor source for this set is a woman in her 40s with COVID-19, enrolled during active disease. Both conserved end residues are part of each CDR3. The order of the fields is D gene, clone size, V gene, J gene, CDR3 DNA, CDR3 protein. The D gene is left open where the match is weak. Some rows mark clone size as missing; the rest say once, few, many or name a class of expanded clone.

d_call: TRBD2
clone_size: once
v_call: TRBV18
j_call: TRBJ2-7
cdr3_nt: TGTGCCAGCTCACCCAGGCAGGCTAGCGGATACGAGCAGTACTTC
cdr3_aa: CASSPRQASGYEQYF

d_call: TRBD2
clone_size: NA
v_call: TRBV28
j_call: TRBJ2-7
cdr3_nt: TGTGCCAGCAGTTTAGCGGGAGCTTCTTACGAGCAGTACTTC
cdr3_aa: CASSLAGASYEQYF

d_call: NA
clone_size: NA
v_call: TRBV28
j_call: TRBJ1-3
cdr3_nt: TGTGCCAGCAGTTTCGGAGTACAGGCCTTTGGAAACACCATATATTTT
cdr3_aa: CASSFGVQAFGNTIYF

d_call: TRBD1
clone_size: NA
v_call: TRBV7-9
j_call: TRBJ1-5
cdr3_nt: TGTGCCAGCAGCTTAGTGGCCGGGACAGGAGGCCAGCCCCAGCATTTT
cdr3_aa: CASSLVAGTGGQPQHF

d_call: NA
clone_size: few
v_call: TRBV19
j_call: TRBJ1-1
cdr3_nt: TGTGCCAGTAGCTTCAGGGGTTTGGGCACTGAAGCTTTCTTT
cdr3_aa: CASSFRGLGTEAFF

d_call: NA
clone_size: NA
v_call: TRBV7-9
j_call: TRBJ1-5
cdr3_nt: TGTGCCAGCAGCTTAGATTCGGGGAAGCCCCAGCATTTT
cdr3_aa: CASSLDSGKPQHF

d_call: TRBD2
clone_size: NA
v_call: TRBV5-4
j_call: TRBJ2-5
cdr3_nt: TGTGCCGGCCAACTAGCGGGAGTCCAAGAGACCCAGTACTTC
cdr3_aa: CAGQLAGVQETQYF

d_call: NA
clone_size: NA
v_call: TRBV7-9
j_call: TRBJ2-2
cdr3_nt: TGTGCCAGCAGCTTACTCAACACCGGGGAGCTGTTTTTT
cdr3_aa: CASSLLNTGELFF

d_call: NA
clone_size: NA
v_call: TRBV2
j_call: TRBJ1-5
cdr3_nt: TGTGCCAGCAGCTACAGCCCCCTGGGTTCCTCCGGCCAGCCCCAGCATTTT
cdr3_aa: CASSYSPLGSSGQPQHF

d_call: NA
clone_size: once
v_call: TRBV5-1
j_call: TRBJ1-2
cdr3_nt: TGCGCCAGCAGCCGGGGGGGACGGTCCGACTATGGCTACACCTTC
cdr3_aa: CASSRGGRSDYGYTF

d_call: NA
clone_size: NA
v_call: TRBV4-2
j_call: TRBJ2-2
cdr3_nt: TGTGCCAGCAGCCAAGGTCTAGACACCGGGGAGCTGTTTTTT
cdr3_aa: CASSQGLDTGELFF

d_call: NA
clone_size: NA
v_call: TRBV6-5
j_call: TRBJ2-2
cdr3_nt: TGTGCCAGCAGTTACTCGGCGGACACCGGGGAGCTGTTTTTT
cdr3_aa: CASSYSADTGELFF

d_call: NA
clone_size: NA
v_call: TRBV29-1
j_call: TRBJ1-2
cdr3_nt: TGCAGCGTTGAATTATCCGGGTCCGGTAACTATGGCTACACCTTC
cdr3_aa: CSVELSGSGNYGYTF

d_call: NA
clone_size: NA
v_call: TRBV5-4
j_call: TRBJ1-4
cdr3_nt: TGTGCCAGCAGCGGGGACCCGGGGCGCGGGGAAGAAAAACTGTTTTTT
cdr3_aa: CASSGDPGRGEEKLFF

d_call: TRBD2
clone_size: NA
v_call: TRBV2
j_call: TRBJ2-5
cdr3_nt: TGTGCCAGCACCGGGACTAGCGGGGGGAGAGAGACCCAGTACTTC
cdr3_aa: CASTGTSGGRETQYF

d_call: TRBD2
clone_size: NA
v_call: TRBV29-1
j_call: TRBJ2-1
cdr3_nt: TGCAGCGTTGACCCCACGGGAGCGGGAAATGAGCAGTTCTTC
cdr3_aa: CSVDPTGAGNEQFF

d_call: NA
clone_size: NA
v_call: TRBV29-1
j_call: TRBJ1-4
cdr3_nt: TGCACCGCTGGGGGGGCTAATGAAAAACTGTTTTTT
cdr3_aa: CTAGGANEKLFF

d_call: NA
clone_size: NA
v_call: TRBV20-1
j_call: TRBJ1-1
cdr3_nt: TGCAGTGCTAGGGACATCTTCCTCGCTTTCTTT
cdr3_aa: CSARDIFLAFF

d_call: NA
clone_size: NA
v_call: TRBV28
j_call: TRBJ1-6
cdr3_nt: TGTGCCAGCAGTTTCCGTGCAGGGCCCTTAAGTTATAATTCACCCCTCCACTTT
cdr3_aa: CASSFRAGPLSYNSPLHF

d_call: NA
clone_size: few
v_call: TRBV9
j_call: TRBJ2-7
cdr3_nt: TGTGCCAGCAGTCCCAGGTCACAGGGTGCCTACGAGCAGTACTTC
cdr3_aa: CASSPRSQGAYEQYF

d_call: NA
clone_size: NA
v_call: TRBV15
j_call: TRBJ2-2
cdr3_nt: TGTGCCACCAGCAGAGATCAAGCATCCGGGGAGCTGTTTTTT
cdr3_aa: CATSRDQASGELFF

d_call: NA
clone_size: NA
v_call: TRBV28
j_call: TRBJ1-4
cdr3_nt: TGTGCCAGCAGTTTCTCAGGGGTAGAAAAACTGTTTTTT
cdr3_aa: CASSFSGVEKLFF

d_call: NA
clone_size: many
v_call: TRBV11-2
j_call: TRBJ2-1
cdr3_nt: TGTGCCAGCAGCTTGCTGACAGGAACCCTAAATGAGCAGTTCTTC
cdr3_aa: CASSLLTGTLNEQFF

d_call: NA
clone_size: NA
v_call: TRBV18
j_call: TRBJ1-5
cdr3_nt: TGTGCCAGCTCACCAGGTACGGGGATCCGCAATCAGCCCCAGCATTTT
cdr3_aa: CASSPGTGIRNQPQHF

d_call: TRBD2
clone_size: NA
v_call: TRBV15
j_call: TRBJ2-5
cdr3_nt: TGTGCCACCAGCAGACCTCGACTAGCCCAAGAGACCCAGTACTTC
cdr3_aa: CATSRPRLAQETQYF

d_call: NA
clone_size: NA
v_call: TRBV24-1
j_call: TRBJ2-1
cdr3_nt: TGTGCCACCAGTGCGCGCTCCCTGGGGCTGGGTTCCTCGCCCCCTGAGCAGTTCTTC
cdr3_aa: CATSARSLGLGSSPPEQFF

d_call: NA
clone_size: NA
v_call: TRBV19
j_call: TRBJ1-5
cdr3_nt: TGTGCCAGTAGGACCCAGTCCTCTTTTGCGGGTCAGCCCCAGCATTTT
cdr3_aa: CASRTQSSFAGQPQHF

d_call: TRBD2
clone_size: NA
v_call: TRBV5-1
j_call: TRBJ2-7
cdr3_nt: TGCGCCAGCAGCTTGGTGGAGCGGGGGACCCCGTACGAGCAGTACTTC
cdr3_aa: CASSLVERGTPYEQYF

d_call: NA
clone_size: NA
v_call: TRBV4-1
j_call: TRBJ1-1
cdr3_nt: TGCGCCAGCAGCCACCGGGCGGGTATGAACACTGAAGCTTTCTTT
cdr3_aa: CASSHRAGMNTEAFF

d_call: NA
clone_size: once
v_call: TRBV6-4
j_call: TRBJ1-2
cdr3_nt: TGTGCCAGCAGTGACTCGCGGGGCTACACCTTC
cdr3_aa: CASSDSRGYTF

d_call: NA
clone_size: NA
v_call: TRBV7-2
j_call: TRBJ1-1
cdr3_nt: TGTGCCAGCAGCCGCTCTACAGGTTTT
cdr3_aa: CASSRSTGF

d_call: NA
clone_size: NA
v_call: TRBV6-5
j_call: TRBJ1-2
cdr3_nt: TGTGCCAGCGCCGGAATCAGGGCCCCATATGGCTACACCTTC
cdr3_aa: CASAGIRAPYGYTF

d_call: NA
clone_size: once
v_call: TRBV29-1
j_call: TRBJ1-1
cdr3_nt: TGCAGCGTTATAGGGAGCACTGAAGCTTTCTTT
cdr3_aa: CSVIGSTEAFF